The following is a TCR beta chain sequence with its context. Antigen: not known. The data derive from a study of shared clonotypes between healthy human individuals. Study overall: The cohort comprised a couple of women and a few men. Their ages spanned 18 to 49 years.

Produced via immunoSEQ multiplex PCR; TCRdb's table is partial and in-frame only. Among nearly 1 million clones listed, roughly 72% were seen once. Study-level findings and limits: The sampled material consisted only of blood, and tissue repertoires are likely to differ. Memory subsets generally showed lower estimated richness than naive subsets.

Naive CD4+ cells were CD45RA-selected; the remaining cells were memory. The length of the CDR3 is 17 residues. The germline V gene encodes CDR1 SGDLS and CDR2 YYNGEE. Trimming removed 0 bases at V and 1 base at J, with 16 bases between. V usage is TRBV9 and J usage is TRBJ1-2; TRBD1 is a possible D gene (6 bases). Sequencing used memory CD4+ T cells sorted from blood. The subset here: CD45RA-negative fraction. The clonotype comes from a man younger than 35 in good health. CDR3 sequence: CASSVGGASQGNYGYTF. CDR3 DNA: TGTGCCAGCAGCGTAGGGGGGGCATCACAGGGTAACTATGGCTACACCTTC.